One and the same sample provided the 12 T cell receptor beta chains below, sequenced in a study of T cell responses to AZD1222 COVID-19 vaccine (dated by TCRdb to the early 2020s). Receptor libraries were prepared by the immunoSEQ multiplex PCR assay. TCRdb re-hosts the immuneACCESS table, in-frame sequences only. Its copies lack some clones; in the studies checked, an unresolved V gene accounts for under half of them, and the cause for the rest is not known. In this sample the table shows roughly 90,000 clones, approximately 83% of which occur a single time. The top ten constitute 5% to 7.5% of the sample. What this sample's time point label stands for: baseline before first vaccination. The starting material was peripheral blood, obtained on day 0 of AZD1222 vaccination. The source of these receptors is an adult in good health.

The chain combines TRBV14 with TRBJ1-6, with no clear D. V was cut by 1 base and J by 7 bases, with 14 bases left in between. The CDR3 contains 16 residues. Germline V lookup: CDR1 SGHDN, CDR2 FVKESK. CDR3 amino acids: CASSQVPPGLNSPLHF. DNA for the CDR3: TGTGCCAGCAGCCAAGTTCCGCCGGGCTTAAATTCACCCCTCCACTTT.

This clone was seen at least ten times. The V and J genes are TRBV7-2 and TRBJ1-6; TRBD1 matches at 10 bases. CDR1 and CDR2 from the germline V gene are SGHTA and FQGNSA. This CDR3 contains 15 residues. V gave up 5 bases and J gave up 7 bases; unmatched junction bases: 5. This chain's CDR3 is CASSAPDRGNSPLHF. In DNA form, the CDR3 reads TGTGCCAGCAGCGCGCCGGACAGGGGGAATTCACCCCTCCACTTT. The entire variable domain, with the rest obtained from reference TRBV7-2 and TRBJ1-6, is as follows: GAGVSQSPSNKVTEKGKDVELRCDPISGHTALYWYRQSLGQGLEFLIYFQGNSAPDKSGLPSDRFSAERTGGSVSTLTIQRTQQEDSAVYLCASSAPDRGNSPLHFGNGTRLTVT.

This chain uses TRBV5-1 with TRBJ2-3, with D perhaps TRBD2 (6 bases). The V end was cut by 2 bases, the J end by 4 bases, with 8 bases between. Germline assignment: CDR1 SGHRS and CDR2 YFSETQ. CDR3 length: 13 residues. CDR3 coding DNA: TGCGCCAGCAGCTTTGGGGACTCAGATACGCAGTATTTT. Translating it yields CASSFGDSDTQYF.

V gene TRBV5-1 combines with J gene TRBJ1-2; TRBD1 agrees at 8 bases. This CDR3 has 15 residues. The germline gives CDR1 SGHRS, CDR2 YFSETQ. The V gene end was trimmed by 0 bases and the J gene end by 4 bases; junction bases not matched to a gene: 5. The CDR3 region has the DNA TGCGCCAGCAGCTTGGCCGCTCAGGGGGCCTATGGCTACACCTTC. It specifies CASSLAAQGAYGYTF.

This clone has a handful of counts. The gene calls are TRBV19 and TRBJ1-6; unclear D gene. The V gene lost 1 base and the J gene lost 5 bases, with 12 bases spanning the gap. Germline V gene data show CDR1 as LNHDA and CDR2 as SQIVND (reference sequence). The CDR3 length is 16 residues. The CDR3 reads CASSIGAGRNNSPLHF. CDR3 coding DNA: TGTGCCAGTAGTATAGGGGCCGGGCGCAATAATTCACCCCTCCACTTT.

V gene TRBV7-9 combines with J gene TRBJ1-2; 10 bases match TRBD1. CDR1 SEHNR and CDR2 FQNEAQ come from the germline V gene (reference sequence). The CDR3 loop spans 15 amino acids. The junction had 8 bases not matched to a gene; V was cut back by 5 bases and J by 5 bases. The CDR3, as DNA: TGTGCCAGCAGCGCACCGGGACAGGGGTATTATGGCTACACCTTC. Encoded protein: CASSAPGQGYYGYTF.

V and J are TRBV6-1 and TRBJ2-7; 7 nucleotides align to TRBD1. The J segment lost 6 bases and the V segment lost 1 base, leaving 12 bases of the junction unmatched. Germline values: CDR1 MNHNS, CDR2 SASEGT. This CDR3 region has 16 residues. CDR3 nucleotides: TGTGCCAGCAGTGAAGGTACCGCGGTGGCAGGGGGCGAGCAGTACTTC. Amino acids: CASSEGTAVAGGEQYF.

This chain links TRBV7-2 with TRBJ2-1; D perhaps matches TRBD2 (6 bases). V lost 7 bases and J lost 0, with 13 bases in between. CDR1 and CDR2 (germline): SGHTA, FQGNSA. The CDR3 is 15 residues long. The CDR3 nucleotides are TGTGCCAGCACCGACTCTAGCGTCTCCTACAATGAGCAGTTCTTC. This translates into CASTDSSVSYNEQFF.

The chain carries TRBV7-8 and TRBJ2-7, with 9 bases lining up with TRBD1. Germline values: CDR1 SGHVS, CDR2 FQNEAQ. Losses at the gene ends were 5 bases for V and 2 bases for J; bases not matched to a gene: 4. The CDR3 is made up of 14 amino acids. The chain's CDR3 is CASSQRQGAYEQYF. The CDR3 DNA sequence: TGTGCCAGCAGCCAGAGACAGGGGGCCTACGAGCAGTACTTC.

This chain uses TRBV6-2 or TRBV6-3 with TRBJ1-5; 11 positions agree with TRBD1. Trimming removed 4 bases from V and 6 bases from J; junction bases left unmatched: 5. The germline CDR1 and CDR2 sequences are MNHEY and SVGEGT. The CDR3 totals 15 residues. This CDR3 reads CASSLTGTGGQPQHF. The CDR3 nucleotides read TGTGCCAGCAGTTTAACCGGGACAGGGGGTCAGCCCCAGCATTTT.

The genes are TRBV6-2 or TRBV6-3 and TRBJ1-2, with D hard to call. Germline values: CDR1 MNHEY, CDR2 SVGEGT. There are 13 residues in the CDR3. Deletions cut 4 bases from V and 4 bases from J, with 10 bases between. The CDR3 nucleotides read TGTGCCAGCAGTTTCGCCTATGGCTATGGCTACACCTTC. As protein: CASSFAYGYGYTF.

This sequence joins TRBV14 and TRBJ2-7, with D possibly matching TRBD1 (6 bases). CDR1 is SGHDN and CDR2 is FVKESK in the germline V gene. Trimming removed 2 bases at V and 0 bases at J, with 17 bases between. The CDR3 totals 17 residues. CDR3 DNA: TGTGCCAGCAGCCAAAGCTGGGAAAGGGGGAGCTCCTACGAGCAGTACTTC. This sequence encodes CASSQSWERGSSYEQYF.